Each of the 2 T cell receptor beta chains below was sequenced from the same sample in a study of cytomegalovirus exposure and HLA in healthy donors. The PCR was carried out with 60 Vbeta primers and 13 Jbeta primers. Generated by immunoSEQ multiplex PCR, the TCRdb table keeps only in-frame clones and is missing some. This sample's clone table lists about 130,000 clones. Material for sequencing was PBMCs. The receptors stem from a woman in her thirties or forties in good health and CMV-seropositive.

For this clone: A read error may produce the germline difference seen at one junction end. The chain couples TRBV5-1 to TRBJ2-5; 8 nucleotides match TRBD2. Per the germline V gene, CDR1 is SGHRS and CDR2 is YFSETQ. The CDR3 runs to 15 residues. The CDR3 sequence is CASSRGGGDQETQYF. CDR3 DNA sequence: TGCGCCAGCAGCCGGGGGGGAGGGGACCAGGAGACCCAGTACTTC.

The chain has TRBV29-1 and TRBJ2-1; a possible D gene is TRBD2 (6 bases). The V gene lost 6 bases and the J gene lost 3 bases, with 18 bases spanning the gap. Germline loops: CDR1 SQVTM, CDR2 ANQGSEA. CDR3 length equals 15 residues. In DNA form, the CDR3 reads TGCAGCGTGGAGGGTGGGGGACTGGTCTACAATGAGCAGTTCTTC. This gives the protein CSVEGGGLVYNEQFF.